The text below deals with one T cell receptor beta chain. This clone's antigen is unknown. Per-base quality was not reported, and no clone a single base away is much larger than it. Stable Graves' hyperthyroidism was defined as the absence of progression to ophthalmopathy over 18 months of follow-up. Hyperthyroidism patients were newly diagnosed, with disease duration under 2 months, and aged 18 to 65 years. Any patient with an uncontrolled infection, another autoimmune disease, pregnancy or lactation was excluded. Diagnoses relied on clinical symptoms, serum thyroxine and TRAb, thyroid ultrasound and orbital computed tomography. PBMCs were separated from roughly 9.6 ml of fresh peripheral blood using Ficoll-Paque density gradient centrifugation. Total RNA was extracted using Trizol reagent, and RNA quality was assessed on an Agilent 2100 Bioanalyzer. Between the V and J ends, shortened by 4 bases and 3 bases respectively, the junction contains 14 bases. The CDR3 covers 14 residues, taking in both the cysteine and the phenylalanine. The kept DNA is CDR3 alone, 42 bases in frame from the first base. From the germline V gene, CDR1 is SGHRS and CDR2 is YFSETQ.

The TCR beta CDR3 regions were amplified from RNA transcripts. The first round of RT-PCR for the TCR CDR3 was performed with the HTBI primer set and the Qiagen OneStep RT-PCR kit. A second multiplex PCR round built the libraries, followed by size selection and purification. Sequencing of the libraries was done on an Illumina HiSeq2000 using paired-end 100 bp reads. On the study's bioinformatics: SOAPnuke was used to process the raw data, removing reads that contained adapters or uncalled bases, had a mean Phred below 15, or lacked an exact match to the constant primer or identifier. COPE v1.2.5 was used to merge the high-quality paired reads, and each unique nucleotide sequence was defined as a clonotype. MiTCR v1.1 was used to align clonotypes to the IMGT TRBV, TRBD and TRBJ reference segments. The analysis included only V-J combinations with a frequency above 0.0001, which together covered 99% to 99.2% of the repertoires. A TCS score was defined as the ratio between F50 (clonal expansion) and ExV (chaos), using BLOSUM62-based TCRdist between CDR3 peptides within each V-J. Welch's t-statistics and random forest reduced around 520 V-J features to about 12, which were used in a naive Bayes classifier (R e1071). The public reads were quality trimmed at Q25 with fastp and then assembled into clones with MiXCR by TCRdb, keeping productive beta chains. Duplicate CDR3 protein sequences are folded into a single record with the most common DNA and genes. These V and J calls derive from TCRdb rather than the authors' analysis. The sample includes fewer than 350,000 distinct CDR3 sequences, with around a fifth observed a single time. Of the sample, 50% falls within the top ten clones.

These data belong to a study of T cells in Graves' hyperthyroidism and ophthalmopathy (dated by TCRdb to 2018 to 2020). About the study as a whole: Peripheral blood samples were taken at initial diagnosis, before any treatment was given. To identify TCR V-J signatures that set the groups apart, the researchers used a discovery cohort of roughly 100 patients, made up of 43 with Graves' ophthalmopathy and some 55 with stable Graves' hyperthyroidism. An independent validation cohort of about 19 hyperthyroidism patients and some 15 patients who later progressed to ophthalmopathy tested prospective prediction of ophthalmopathy. The approximately 100 discovery patients were randomly split 7:3 into training and test sets. In addition, the study compared T-cell repertoires in thyroid tissue and in blood from six Graves' hyperthyroidism patients. Once sampling was done, hyperthyroidism patients were given methimazole at a starting dose of 30 mg daily, whereas ophthalmopathy patients were given high-dose intravenous methylprednisolone. According to the paper, TCR Vbeta CDR3 sequencing was carried out on about 140 peripheral blood samples, which came from more than 40 ophthalmopathy, under 80 hyperthyroidism and roughly 17 progressor patients.

The full study reports these points: Most expanded thyroid clonotypes (frequency above 0.001) were also found in blood, which suggests that blood repertoires may mirror thyroid immune responses. A 13 V-J signature model separated ophthalmopathy from stable hyperthyroidism, with nearly 90% sensitivity and approximately 81% specificity in cross-validation and 80%/75% in testing. No statistical method was used to set the sample size in advance, and investigators knew the group allocation. In validation, the model predicted progression to ophthalmopathy with 65% to 71% sensitivity and approximately 78% specificity, a median of 6.5 months before onset.

Recombination linked TRBV5-1 to TRBJ2-7, and possibly TRBD1, on 6 matching bases. This receptor was obtained from a woman aged 45 to 65 with Graves' hyperthyroidism. The sequenced material came from blood. The bases are TGCGCCAGCAGCGATTCGACAGGCAACTACGAGCAGTACTTC. Its translation is CASSDSTGNYEQYF.